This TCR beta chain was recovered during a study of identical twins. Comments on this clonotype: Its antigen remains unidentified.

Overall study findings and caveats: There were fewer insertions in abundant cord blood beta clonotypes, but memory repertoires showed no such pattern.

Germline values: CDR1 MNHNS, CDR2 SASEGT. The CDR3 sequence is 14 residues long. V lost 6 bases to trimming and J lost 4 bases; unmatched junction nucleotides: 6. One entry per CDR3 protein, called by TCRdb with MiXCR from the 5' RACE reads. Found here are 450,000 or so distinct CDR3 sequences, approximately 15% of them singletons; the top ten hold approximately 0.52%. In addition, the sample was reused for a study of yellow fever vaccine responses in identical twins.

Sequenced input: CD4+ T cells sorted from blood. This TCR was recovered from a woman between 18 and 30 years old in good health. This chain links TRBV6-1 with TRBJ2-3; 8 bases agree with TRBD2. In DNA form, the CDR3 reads TGTGCCAGCAGACTCCAGCGGGGGCCAGATACGCAGTATTTT. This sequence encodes CASRLQRGPDTQYF.